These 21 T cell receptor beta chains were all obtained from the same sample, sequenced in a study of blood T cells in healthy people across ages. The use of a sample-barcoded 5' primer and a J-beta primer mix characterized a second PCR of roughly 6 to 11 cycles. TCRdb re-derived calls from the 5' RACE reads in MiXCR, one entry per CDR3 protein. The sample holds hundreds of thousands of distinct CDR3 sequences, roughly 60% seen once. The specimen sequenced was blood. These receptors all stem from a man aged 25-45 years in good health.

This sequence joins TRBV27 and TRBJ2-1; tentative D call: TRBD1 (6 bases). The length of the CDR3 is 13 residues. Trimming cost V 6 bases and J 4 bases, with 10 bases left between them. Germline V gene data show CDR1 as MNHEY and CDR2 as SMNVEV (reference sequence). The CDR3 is CASRPRGYNEQFF. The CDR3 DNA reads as TGTGCCAGCAGGCCCAGGGGATACAATGAGCAGTTCTTC.

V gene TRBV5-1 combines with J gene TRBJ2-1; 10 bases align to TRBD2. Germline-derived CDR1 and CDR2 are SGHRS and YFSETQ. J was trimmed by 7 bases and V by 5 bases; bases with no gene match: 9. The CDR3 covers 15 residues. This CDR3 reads CASRPLAGVGNEQFF. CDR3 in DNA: TGCGCCAGCAGGCCTCTAGCGGGAGTAGGGAATGAGCAGTTCTTC.

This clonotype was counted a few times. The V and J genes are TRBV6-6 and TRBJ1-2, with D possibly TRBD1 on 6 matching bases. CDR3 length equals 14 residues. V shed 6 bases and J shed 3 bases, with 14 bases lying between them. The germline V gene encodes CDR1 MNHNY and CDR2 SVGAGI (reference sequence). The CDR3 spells CASRAGESDYGYTF. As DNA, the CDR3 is TGTGCCAGCAGAGCAGGGGAGTCGGACTATGGCTACACCTTC.

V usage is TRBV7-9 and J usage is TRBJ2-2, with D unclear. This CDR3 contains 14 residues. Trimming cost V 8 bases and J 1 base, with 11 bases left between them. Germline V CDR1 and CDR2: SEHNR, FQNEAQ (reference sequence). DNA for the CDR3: TGTGCCAGCCCTTATGACTGGAACACCGGGGAGCTGTTTTTT. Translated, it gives CASPYDWNTGELFF.

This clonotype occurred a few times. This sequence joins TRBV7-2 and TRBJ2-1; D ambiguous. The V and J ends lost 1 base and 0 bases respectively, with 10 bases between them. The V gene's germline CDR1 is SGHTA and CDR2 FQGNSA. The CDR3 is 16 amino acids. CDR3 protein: CASSLDPSSSYNEQFF. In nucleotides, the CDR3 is TGTGCCAGCAGCTTAGATCCATCGAGCTCCTACAATGAGCAGTTCTTC.

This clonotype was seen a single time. CDR3 region: CSARDNSGGDNEQFF. CDR3 in DNA: TGCAGTGCTAGAGATAATAGCGGGGGGGATAATGAGCAGTTCTTC. This chain uses TRBV20-1 with TRBJ2-1; 11 bases fit TRBD2. The junction had 5 bases not matched to a gene; V was cut back by 0 bases and J by 7 bases. The germline V gene encodes CDR1 DFQATT and CDR2 SNEGSKA (reference sequence). The CDR3 loop spans 15 amino acids.

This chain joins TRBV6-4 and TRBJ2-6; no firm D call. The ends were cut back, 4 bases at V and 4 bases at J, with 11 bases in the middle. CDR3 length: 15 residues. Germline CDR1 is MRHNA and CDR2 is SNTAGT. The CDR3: CASSASWAGANVLTF. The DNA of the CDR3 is TGTGCCAGCAGTGCTTCCTGGGCCGGGGCCAACGTCCTGACTTTC.

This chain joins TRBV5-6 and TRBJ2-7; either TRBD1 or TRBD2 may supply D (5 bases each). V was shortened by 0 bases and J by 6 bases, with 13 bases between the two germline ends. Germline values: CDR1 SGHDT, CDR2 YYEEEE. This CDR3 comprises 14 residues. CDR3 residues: CASSLVGRGSEQYF. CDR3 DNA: TGTGCCAGCAGCTTGGTGGGACGTGGGTCCGAGCAGTACTTC.

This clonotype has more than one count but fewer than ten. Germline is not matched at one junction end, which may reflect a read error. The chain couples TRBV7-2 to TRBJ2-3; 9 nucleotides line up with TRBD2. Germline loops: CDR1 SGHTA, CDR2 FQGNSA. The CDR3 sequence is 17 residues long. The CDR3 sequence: CASSLAGSPKSTDTQYF. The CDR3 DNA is TGTGCCAGCAGCCTAGCGGGGTCCCCTAAATCGACAGATACGCAGTATTTT.

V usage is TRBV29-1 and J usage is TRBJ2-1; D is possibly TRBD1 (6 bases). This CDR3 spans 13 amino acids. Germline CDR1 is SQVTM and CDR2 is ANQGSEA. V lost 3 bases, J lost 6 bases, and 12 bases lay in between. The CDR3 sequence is CSVEGHMRNEQFF. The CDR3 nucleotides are TGCAGCGTTGAGGGACATATGCGCAATGAGCAGTTCTTC.

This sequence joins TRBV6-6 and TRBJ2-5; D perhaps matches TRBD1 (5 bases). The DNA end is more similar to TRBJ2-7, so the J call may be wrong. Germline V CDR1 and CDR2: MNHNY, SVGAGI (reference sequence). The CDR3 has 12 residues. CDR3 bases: TGTGCCAGCAGCGCAGGGCACTACGAGCAGTACTTC. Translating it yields CASSAGHYEQYF.

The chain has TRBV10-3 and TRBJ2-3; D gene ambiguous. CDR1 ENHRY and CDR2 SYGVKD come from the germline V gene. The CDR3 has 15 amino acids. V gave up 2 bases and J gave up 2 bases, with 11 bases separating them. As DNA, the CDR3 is TGTGCCATCAGTGAGGACGGTACCCCCACAGATACGCAGTATTTT. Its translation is CAISEDGTPTDTQYF.

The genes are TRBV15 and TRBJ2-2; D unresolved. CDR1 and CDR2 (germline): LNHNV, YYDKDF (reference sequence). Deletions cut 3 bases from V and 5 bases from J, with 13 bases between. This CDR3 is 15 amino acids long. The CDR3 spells CATSRRLDPTGELFF. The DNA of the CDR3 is TGTGCCACCAGCAGGAGACTGGATCCGACCGGGGAGCTGTTTTTT.

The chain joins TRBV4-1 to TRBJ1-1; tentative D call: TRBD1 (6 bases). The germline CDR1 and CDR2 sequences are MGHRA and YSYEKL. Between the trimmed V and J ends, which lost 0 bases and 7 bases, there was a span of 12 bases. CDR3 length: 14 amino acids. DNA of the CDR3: TGCGCCAGCAGCCAAGATAGGGGGTTGAGTGAAGCTTTCTTT. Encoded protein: CASSQDRGLSEAFF.

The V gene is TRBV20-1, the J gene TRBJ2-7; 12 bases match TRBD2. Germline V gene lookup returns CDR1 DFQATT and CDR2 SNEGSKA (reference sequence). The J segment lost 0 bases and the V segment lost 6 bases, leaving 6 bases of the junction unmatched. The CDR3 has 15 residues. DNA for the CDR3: TGCAGTGCATACTCTAGCGGGAGGGTCTCCTACGAGCAGTACTTC. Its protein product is CSAYSSGRVSYEQYF.

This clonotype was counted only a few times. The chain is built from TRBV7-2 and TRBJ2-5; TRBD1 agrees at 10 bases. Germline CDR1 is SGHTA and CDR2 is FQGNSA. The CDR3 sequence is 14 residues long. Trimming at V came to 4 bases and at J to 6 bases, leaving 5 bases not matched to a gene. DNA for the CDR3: TGTGCCAGCAGCTCGGGACAGGGGCCGAAGACCCAGTACTTC. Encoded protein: CASSSGQGPKTQYF.

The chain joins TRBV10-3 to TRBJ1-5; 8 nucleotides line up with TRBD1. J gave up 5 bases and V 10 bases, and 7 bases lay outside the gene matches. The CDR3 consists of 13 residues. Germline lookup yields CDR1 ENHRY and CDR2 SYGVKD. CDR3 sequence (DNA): TGTGCCAATCTGGACAGGGTGTATCAGCCCCAGCATTTT. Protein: CANLDRVYQPQHF.

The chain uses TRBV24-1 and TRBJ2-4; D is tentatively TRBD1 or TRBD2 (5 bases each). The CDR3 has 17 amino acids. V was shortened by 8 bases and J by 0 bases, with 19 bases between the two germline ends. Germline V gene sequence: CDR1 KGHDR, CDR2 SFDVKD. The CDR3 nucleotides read TGTGCCACCAACCGGGACCATGCTAAAATAGCCAAAAACATTCAGTACTTC. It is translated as CATNRDHAKIAKNIQYF.

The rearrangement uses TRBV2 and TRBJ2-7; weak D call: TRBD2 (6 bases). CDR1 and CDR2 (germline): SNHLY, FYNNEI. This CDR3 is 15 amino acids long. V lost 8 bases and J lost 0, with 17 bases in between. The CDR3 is CASAGRTSASYEQYF. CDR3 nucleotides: TGTGCCAGCGCAGGGAGGACCTCTGCCTCCTACGAGCAGTACTTC.

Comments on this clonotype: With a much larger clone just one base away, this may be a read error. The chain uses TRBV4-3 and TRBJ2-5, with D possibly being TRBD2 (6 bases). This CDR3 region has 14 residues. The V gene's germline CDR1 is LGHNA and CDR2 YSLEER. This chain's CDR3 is CANSQDTSRETQYF. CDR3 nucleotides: TGCGCCAACAGCCAAGATACTAGCAGAGAGACCCAGTACTTC.

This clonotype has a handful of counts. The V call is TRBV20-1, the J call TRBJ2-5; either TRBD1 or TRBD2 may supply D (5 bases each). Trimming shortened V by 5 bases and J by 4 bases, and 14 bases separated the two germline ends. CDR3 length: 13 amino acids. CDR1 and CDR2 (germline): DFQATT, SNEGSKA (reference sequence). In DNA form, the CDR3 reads TGCAGTGCTCACCGGGACCAGGGAGAGACCCAGTACTTC. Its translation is CSAHRDQGETQYF.